This TCR beta chain is from a study of T cell clonotyping in hematopoietic cell transplantation. Study information: Cytoreduction preceded collection of pretransplant recipient samples.

Time point indicated: recipient sample about 28 days before transplant, after cytoreduction. Blood collection times were about day -28 and days 30, 100, 180 posttransplant. The CDR3 contains 12 residues. Trimming stripped 6 bases from V and 6 bases from J, with 6 bases between. The germline gives CDR1 SGHTA, CDR2 FQGNSA. The protocol was immunoSEQ multiplex PCR, while the TCRdb copy is restricted to in-frame clones and leaves out a portion. There are under 20,000 clones in the sample; approximately 80% occur only once, and less than 20% lies in the top ten. Points from the study as a whole: At the given depth, recipient repertoires were over 97% de novo clonotypes. Cells were unsorted, so CD4 and CD8 contributions were not separated.

About this clone itself: The antigen is not known.

The material was peripheral blood mononuclear cells, obtained before stem cell transplant. The receptor was derived from a man aged 55 to 70 with acute myeloid leukemia. Some clones in this sample may be carry-over from other donors' samples. The chain links TRBV7-2 to TRBJ1-6; no definite D call. The CDR3 reads CASSLLNSPLHF. The DNA for the CDR3 is TGTGCCAGCAGTCTTCTTAATTCACCCCTCCACTTT.